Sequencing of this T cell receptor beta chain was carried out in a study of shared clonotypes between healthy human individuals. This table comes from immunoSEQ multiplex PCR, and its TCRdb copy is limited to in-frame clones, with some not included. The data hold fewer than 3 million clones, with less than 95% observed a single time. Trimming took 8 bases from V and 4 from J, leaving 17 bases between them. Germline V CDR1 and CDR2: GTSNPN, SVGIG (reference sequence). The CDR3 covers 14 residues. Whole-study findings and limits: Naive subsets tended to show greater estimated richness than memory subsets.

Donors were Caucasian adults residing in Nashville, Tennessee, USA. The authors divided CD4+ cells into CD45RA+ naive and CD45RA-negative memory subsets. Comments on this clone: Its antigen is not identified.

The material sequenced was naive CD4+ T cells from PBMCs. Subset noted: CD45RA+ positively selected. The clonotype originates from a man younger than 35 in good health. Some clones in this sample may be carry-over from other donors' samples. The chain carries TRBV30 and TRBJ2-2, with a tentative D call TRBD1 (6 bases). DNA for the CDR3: TGTGCCGGAAGGGGGAGTTTGGGCACCGGGGAGCTGTTTTTT. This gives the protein CAGRGSLGTGELFF.